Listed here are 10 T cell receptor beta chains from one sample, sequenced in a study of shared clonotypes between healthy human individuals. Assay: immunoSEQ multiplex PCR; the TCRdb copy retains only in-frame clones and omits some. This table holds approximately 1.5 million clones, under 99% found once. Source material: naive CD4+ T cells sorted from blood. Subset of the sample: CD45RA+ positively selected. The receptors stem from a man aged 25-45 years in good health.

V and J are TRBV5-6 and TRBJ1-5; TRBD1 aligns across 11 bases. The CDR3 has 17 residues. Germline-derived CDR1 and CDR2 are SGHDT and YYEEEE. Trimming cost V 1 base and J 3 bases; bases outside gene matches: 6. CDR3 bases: TGTGCCAGCAGCTTGATGGACAGGGGGCCAAACAATCAGCCCCAGCATTTT. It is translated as CASSLMDRGPNNQPQHF.

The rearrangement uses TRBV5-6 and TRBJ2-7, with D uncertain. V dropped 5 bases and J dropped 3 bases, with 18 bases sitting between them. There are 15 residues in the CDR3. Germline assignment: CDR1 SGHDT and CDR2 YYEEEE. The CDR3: CASSRLAGLDYEQYF. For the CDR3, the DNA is TGTGCCAGCAGTCGTCTGGCTGGCCTCGACTACGAGCAGTACTTC.

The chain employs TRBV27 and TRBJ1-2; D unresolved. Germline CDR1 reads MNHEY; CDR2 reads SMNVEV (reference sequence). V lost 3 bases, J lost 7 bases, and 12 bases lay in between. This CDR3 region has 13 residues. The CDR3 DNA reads TGTGCCAGCAGTTTTCGGGGTTCGGGTGGCTACACCTTC. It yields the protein CASSFRGSGGYTF.

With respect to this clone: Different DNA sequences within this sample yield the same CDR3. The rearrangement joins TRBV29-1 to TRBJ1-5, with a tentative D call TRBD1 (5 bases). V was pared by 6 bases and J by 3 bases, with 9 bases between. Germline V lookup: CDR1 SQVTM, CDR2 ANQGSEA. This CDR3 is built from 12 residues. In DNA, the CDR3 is TGCAGCGTCGGACAAATCAATCAGCCCCAGCATTTT. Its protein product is CSVGQINQPQHF.

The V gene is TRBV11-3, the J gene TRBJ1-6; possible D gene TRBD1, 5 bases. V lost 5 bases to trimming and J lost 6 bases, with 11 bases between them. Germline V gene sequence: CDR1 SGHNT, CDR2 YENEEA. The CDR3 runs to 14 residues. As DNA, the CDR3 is TGTGCCAGCAGCCTAAGGGGAGGTAATTCACCCCTCCACTTT. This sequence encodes CASSLRGGNSPLHF.

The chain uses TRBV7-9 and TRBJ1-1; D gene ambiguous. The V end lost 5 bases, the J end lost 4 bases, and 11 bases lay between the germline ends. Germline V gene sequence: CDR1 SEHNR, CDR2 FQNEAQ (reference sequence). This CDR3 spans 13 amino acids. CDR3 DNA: TGTGCCAGCAGCAATCATTGGGGCACTGAAGCTTTCTTT. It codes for CASSNHWGTEAFF.

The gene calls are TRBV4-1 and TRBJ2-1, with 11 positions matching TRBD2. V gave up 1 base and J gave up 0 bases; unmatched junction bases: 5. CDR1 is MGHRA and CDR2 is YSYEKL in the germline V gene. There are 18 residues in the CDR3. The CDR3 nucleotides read TGCGCCAGCAGCCAAGGACTAGCGGGACGCAGCTCCTACAATGAGCAGTTCTTC. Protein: CASSQGLAGRSSYNEQFF.

In DNA form, the CDR3 reads TGTGCCAGCGCGGAGGACTTGTCCAAAAACATTCAGTACTTC. Amino acids: CASAEDLSKNIQYF. The gene calls are TRBV5-4 and TRBJ2-4; tentatively, D is TRBD2 (5 bases). V was clipped by 7 bases and J by 2 bases, with 13 bases between them. The CDR3 consists of 14 residues. Germline CDR1 is SGHNT and CDR2 is YYREEE (reference sequence). Variable domain in full (rest from reference TRBV5-4 and TRBJ2-4): ETGVTQSPTHLIKTRGQQVTLRCSSQSGHNTVSWYQQALGQGPQFIFQYYREEENGRGNFPPRFSGLQFPNYSSELNVNALELDDSALYLCASAEDLSKNIQYFGAGTRLSVL.

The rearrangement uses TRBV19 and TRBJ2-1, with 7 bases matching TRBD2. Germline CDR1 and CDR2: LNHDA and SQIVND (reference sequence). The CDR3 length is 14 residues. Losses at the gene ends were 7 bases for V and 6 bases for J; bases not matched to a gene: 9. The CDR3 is CASTGGSLGNEQFF. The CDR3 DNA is TGTGCCAGTACGGGCGGGAGTCTCGGCAATGAGCAGTTCTTC.

The CDR3 reads CASSIPRTYNEQFF. DNA of the CDR3: TGTGCCAGCAGTATCCCCCGGACTTACAATGAGCAGTTCTTC. The chain uses TRBV6-1 and TRBJ2-1; possibly TRBD2 for D (5 bases). CDR1 is MNHNS and CDR2 is SASEGT in the germline V gene. The V end lost 5 bases, the J end lost 4 bases, and 12 bases lay between the germline ends. The CDR3 extends over 14 amino acids.